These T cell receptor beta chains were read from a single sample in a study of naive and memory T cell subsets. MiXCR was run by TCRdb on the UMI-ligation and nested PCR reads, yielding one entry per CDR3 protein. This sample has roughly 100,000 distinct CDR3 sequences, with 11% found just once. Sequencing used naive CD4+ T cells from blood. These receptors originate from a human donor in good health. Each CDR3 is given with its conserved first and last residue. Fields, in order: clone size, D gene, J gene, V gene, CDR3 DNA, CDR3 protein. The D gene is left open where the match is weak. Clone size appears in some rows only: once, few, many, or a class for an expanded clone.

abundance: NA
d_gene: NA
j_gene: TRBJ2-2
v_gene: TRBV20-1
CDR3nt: TGCAGTGCTGGATCGATATTTTCGTCGGGCACCGGGGAGCTGTTTTTT
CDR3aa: CSAGSIFSSGTGELFF

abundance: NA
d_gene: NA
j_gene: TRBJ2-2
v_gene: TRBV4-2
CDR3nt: TGTGCCAGCAGCCAAGTGTCAGGGAGCACCGGGGAGCTGTTTTTT
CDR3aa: CASSQVSGSTGELFF

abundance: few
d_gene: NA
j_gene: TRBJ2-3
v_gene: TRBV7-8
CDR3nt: TGTGCCAGCAGCTTAGTTTTTCAGGGGGATACGCAGTATTTT
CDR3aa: CASSLVFQGDTQYF

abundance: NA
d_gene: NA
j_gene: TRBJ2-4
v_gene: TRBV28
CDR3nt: TGTGCCAGCAGAGGGAGAATCCGGGGGATGATGGCCAAAAACATTCAGTACTTC
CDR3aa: CASRGRIRGMMAKNIQYF

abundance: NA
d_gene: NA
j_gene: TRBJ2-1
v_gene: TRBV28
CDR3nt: TGTGCCAGCAGTCCGCCGCCAGGGGTTCATGAGCAGTTCTTC
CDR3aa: CASSPPPGVHEQFF

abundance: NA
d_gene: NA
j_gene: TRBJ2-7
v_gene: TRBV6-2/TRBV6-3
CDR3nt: TGTGCCAGCAGTTCCTCAGGGGGGACACGGACTTACGAGCAGTACTTC
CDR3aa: CASSSSGGTRTYEQYF

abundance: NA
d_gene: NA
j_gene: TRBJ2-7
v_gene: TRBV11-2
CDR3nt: TGTGCCAGCAGCTTAGTCTCGCGCGAGCAGTACTTC
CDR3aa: CASSLVSREQYF

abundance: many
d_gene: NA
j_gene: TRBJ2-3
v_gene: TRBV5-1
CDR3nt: TGCGCCAGCAGCTTACAGGGTCCAGATACGCAGTATTTT
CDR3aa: CASSLQGPDTQYF

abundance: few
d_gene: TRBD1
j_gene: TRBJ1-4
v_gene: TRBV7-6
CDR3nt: TGTGCCAGCAGCCCTGGACAGGGGGCAGGGAAACTGTTTTTT
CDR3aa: CASSPGQGAGKLFF

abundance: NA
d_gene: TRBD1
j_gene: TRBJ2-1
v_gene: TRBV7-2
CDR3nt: TGTGCCAGCAGCTTATCGGGACAGGGGATAAATGAGCAGTTCTTC
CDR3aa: CASSLSGQGINEQFF

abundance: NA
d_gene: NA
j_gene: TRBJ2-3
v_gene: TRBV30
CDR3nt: TGTGCCTGGAGTGTATTGGCTAGCGGCACAGATACGCAGTATTTT
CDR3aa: CAWSVLASGTDTQYF

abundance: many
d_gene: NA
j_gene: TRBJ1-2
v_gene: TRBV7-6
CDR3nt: TGTGCCAGCAGCCCGCTCACAGGCTATGGCTACACCTTC
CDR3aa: CASSPLTGYGYTF

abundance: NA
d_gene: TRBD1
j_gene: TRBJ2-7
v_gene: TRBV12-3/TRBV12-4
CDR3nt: TGTGCCAGCAGTTTAACGTTCGGGACAGGGGCTAGCGAGCAGTACTTC
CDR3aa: CASSLTFGTGASEQYF

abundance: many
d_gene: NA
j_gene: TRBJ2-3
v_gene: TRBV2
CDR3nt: TGTGCCAGCAGCCCGGACAGAAGCACAGATACGCAGTATTTT
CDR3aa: CASSPDRSTDTQYF

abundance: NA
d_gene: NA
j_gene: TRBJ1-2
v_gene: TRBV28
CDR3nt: TGTGCCAGCAATATCAGAAATGGCTACACCTTC
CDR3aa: CASNIRNGYTF

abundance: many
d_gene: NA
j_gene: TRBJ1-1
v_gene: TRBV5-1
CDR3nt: TGCGCCAGCAGCTTGGCTCTGGTTACTGAAGCTTTCTTT
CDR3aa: CASSLALVTEAFF

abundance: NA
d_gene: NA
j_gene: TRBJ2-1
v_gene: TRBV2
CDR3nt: TGTGCCCAGCAACGGGGCCAGAGCTCCTACAATGAGCAGTTCTTC
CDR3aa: CAQQRGQSSYNEQFF

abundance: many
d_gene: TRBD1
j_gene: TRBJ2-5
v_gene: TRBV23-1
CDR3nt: TGCGCCAGCCAAGGGGGACAGGGCCAAGAGACCCAGTACTTC
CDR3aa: CASQGGQGQETQYF

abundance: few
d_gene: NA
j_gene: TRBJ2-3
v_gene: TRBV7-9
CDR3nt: TGTGCCAGCAGCTCCGCGGGTTCCGGGAGTACGCAGTATTTT
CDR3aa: CASSSAGSGSTQYF

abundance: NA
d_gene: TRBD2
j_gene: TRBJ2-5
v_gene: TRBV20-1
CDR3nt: TGCAGTGCTGCAGCGGGGGGGCCTGTAGAGACCCAGTACTTC
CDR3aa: CSAAAGGPVETQYF

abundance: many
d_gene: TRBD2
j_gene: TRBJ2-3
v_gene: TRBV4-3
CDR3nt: TGCGCCAGCAGCCAACTAGCGGGAGAGACCACAGATACGCAGTATTTT
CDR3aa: CASSQLAGETTDTQYF

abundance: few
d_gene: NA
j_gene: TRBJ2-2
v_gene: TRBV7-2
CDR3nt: TGTGCCAGCAGCGTCTCTCCGGGGGCGGTTGTGACCGGGGAGCTGTTTTTT
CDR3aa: CASSVSPGAVVTGELFF

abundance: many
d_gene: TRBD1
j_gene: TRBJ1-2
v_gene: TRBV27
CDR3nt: TGTGCCAGCAGTTTAAGGGGGCATGGCTACACCTTC
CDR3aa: CASSLRGHGYTF

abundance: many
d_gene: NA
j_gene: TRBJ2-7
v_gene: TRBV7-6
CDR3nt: TGTGCCAGCAGCCCAGAGACAGTGACCTACGAGCAGTACTTC
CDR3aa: CASSPETVTYEQYF

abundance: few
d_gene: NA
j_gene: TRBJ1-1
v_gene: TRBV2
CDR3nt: TGTGCCAGCAGTGTGGTAGGGCCAGGCACTGAAGCTTTCTTT
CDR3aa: CASSVVGPGTEAFF

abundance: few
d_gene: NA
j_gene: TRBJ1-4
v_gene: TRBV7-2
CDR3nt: TGTGCCAGCAGCCAATCCGGGACGGCTAATGAAAAACTGTTTTTT
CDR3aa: CASSQSGTANEKLFF

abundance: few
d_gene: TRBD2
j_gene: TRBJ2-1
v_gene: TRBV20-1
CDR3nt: TGCAGTGCACCGGATGTACCGGGACTACAACACAATGAGCAGTTCTTC
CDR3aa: CSAPDVPGLQHNEQFF

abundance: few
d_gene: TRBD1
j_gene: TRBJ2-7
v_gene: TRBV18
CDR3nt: TGTGCCAGCTCACCAGGGACAGGGGGCCCCATCCTCTACGAGCAGTACTTC
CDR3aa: CASSPGTGGPILYEQYF

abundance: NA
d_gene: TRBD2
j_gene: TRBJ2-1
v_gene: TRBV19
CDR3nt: TGTGCCAGTAGTATAGATCGCCTAGCGGGAGAGGGCTCCAATGAGCAGTTCTTC
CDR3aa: CASSIDRLAGEGSNEQFF

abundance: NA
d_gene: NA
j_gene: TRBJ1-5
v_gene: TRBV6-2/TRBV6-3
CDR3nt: TGTGCCAGCAGTACAGGACACGCGGGACGTCAGCCCCAGCATTTT
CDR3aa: CASSTGHAGRQPQHF

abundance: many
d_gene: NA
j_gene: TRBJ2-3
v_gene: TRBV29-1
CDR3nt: TGCAGCGTTGGGGCTAGCGTGAGCACAGATACGCAGTATTTT
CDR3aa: CSVGASVSTDTQYF

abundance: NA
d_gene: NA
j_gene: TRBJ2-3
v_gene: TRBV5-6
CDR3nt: TGTGCCAGCAGCGAGCAAGGCTTTAGCACAGATACGCAGTATTTT
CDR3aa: CASSEQGFSTDTQYF

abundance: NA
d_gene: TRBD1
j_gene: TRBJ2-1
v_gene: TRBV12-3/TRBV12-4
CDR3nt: TGTGCCAGCAGTCAACCGGGACAGTACAATGAGCAGTTCTTC
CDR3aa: CASSQPGQYNEQFF

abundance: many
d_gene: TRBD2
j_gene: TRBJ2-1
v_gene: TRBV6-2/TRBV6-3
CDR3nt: TGTGCCAGCTCCACTAGCGGGGGTAACAATGAGCAGTTCTTC
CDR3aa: CASSTSGGNNEQFF

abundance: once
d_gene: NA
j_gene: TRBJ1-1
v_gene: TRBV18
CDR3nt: TGTGCCAGCTGTACAGGTTCGAACACTGAAGCTTTCTTT
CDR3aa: CASCTGSNTEAFF

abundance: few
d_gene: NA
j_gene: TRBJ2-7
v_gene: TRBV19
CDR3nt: TGTGCCAGTAGTATAGATATTCGAATCGGCGGGGGTAGGGGGGAGCAGTACTTC
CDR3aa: CASSIDIRIGGGRGEQYF

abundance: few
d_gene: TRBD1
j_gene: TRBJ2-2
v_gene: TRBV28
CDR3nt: TGTGCCAGCACCTCGACAGGGACGAACACCGGGGAGCTGTTTTTT
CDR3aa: CASTSTGTNTGELFF

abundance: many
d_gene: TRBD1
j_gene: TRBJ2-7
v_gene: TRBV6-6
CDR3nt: TGTGCCAGCAGTCGGGACAGGTCCTACGAGCAGTACTTC
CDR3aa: CASSRDRSYEQYF

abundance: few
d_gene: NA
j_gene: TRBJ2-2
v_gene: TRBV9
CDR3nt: TGTGCCAGCAGCGTAGAGGAGGGTCAGCTGTTTTTT
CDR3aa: CASSVEEGQLFF

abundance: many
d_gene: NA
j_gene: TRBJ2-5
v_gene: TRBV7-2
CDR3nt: TGTGCCAGCAGCCCGGACAGCCAAGAGACCCAGTACTTC
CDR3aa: CASSPDSQETQYF